This TCR beta chain appears in the sequencing data of a study of shared clonotypes between healthy human individuals. Germline V gene sequence: CDR1 KGHSH, CDR2 LQKENI. The CDR3 totals 15 residues. Trimming removed 2 bases from V and 3 bases from J, with 13 bases in between. Using immunoSEQ multiplex PCR, the repertoire was profiled, and TCRdb retains in-frame clones only, with some absent. Among a few million clones listed, roughly 92% were seen once. This clone turned up a few times. The chain links TRBV18 to TRBJ1-1, with D unclear. Sequenced input: naive CD4+ T cells sorted from blood. The subset denotes: CD45RA+ positively selected. This TCR was recovered from a man between 18 and 29 years old in good health. The CDR3, as DNA: TGTGCCAGCTCACCAGTGGACCCACGAGACACTGAAGCTTTCTTT. Translation gives CASSPVDPRDTEAFF.